A single TCR beta chain is shown here with its context. Its target antigen remains unknown. The junction and the germline gene differ at one end; a read error may be behind it. Library generation was performed with PCR. Sequencing was carried out with an Illumina HiSeq 2000. Through fastp at Q25 and MiXCR, TCRdb rebuilt clones from the public reads, retaining in-frame beta chains. Each CDR3 protein gets just one entry, which takes the most common genes and DNA from the rows behind it. The sample table lists under 20,000 distinct CDR3 sequences, about 46% of them with a count of one. The ten most abundant clones make up roughly a quarter of the sample. From the cysteine up to the phenylalanine, the CDR3 has a length of 15 residues. Of the read, only the CDR3 DNA is kept; its 45 bases are in frame from base 1. The germline V gene specifies MDHEN as CDR1 and SYDVKM as CDR2. These data originate in a study of tumor-infiltrating lymphocytes in oesophageal squamous cell carcinoma (dated by TCRdb to about 2016).

The sequence joins TRBV28 to TRBJ2-3; the D gene may be TRBD1 or TRBD2, since each aligns over 5 bases. Specimen: esophageal tumor tissue. The receptor's source is a male donor with esophageal squamous cell carcinoma. The CDR3 corresponds to CASRGVQGATETQYF. The DNA reads TGTGCCAGCAGGGGGGTGCAAGGGGCCACAGAGACGCAGTATTTT.